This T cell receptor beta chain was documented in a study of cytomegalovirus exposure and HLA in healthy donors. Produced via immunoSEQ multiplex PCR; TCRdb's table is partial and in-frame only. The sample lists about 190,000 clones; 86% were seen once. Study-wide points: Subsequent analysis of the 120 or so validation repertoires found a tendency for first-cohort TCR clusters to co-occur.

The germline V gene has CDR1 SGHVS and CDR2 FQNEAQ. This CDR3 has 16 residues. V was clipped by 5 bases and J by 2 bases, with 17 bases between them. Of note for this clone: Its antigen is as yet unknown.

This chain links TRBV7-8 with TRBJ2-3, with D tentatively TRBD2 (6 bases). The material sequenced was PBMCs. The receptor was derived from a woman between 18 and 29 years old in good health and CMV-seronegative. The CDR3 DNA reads TGTGCCAGCAGCCCGACTCAAGGAGGGGTCACAGATACGCAGTATTTT. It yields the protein CASSPTQGGVTDTQYF.